This passage covers 8 T cell receptor beta chains from one sample sequenced in a study of T cells expressing NK-cell markers. Reprocessing the 5' RACE reads, TCRdb reports a single entry for every CDR3 protein and omits DNA. The record lists about 260,000 distinct CDR3 sequences, of which the ten most abundant hold 3.5% to 5%. Source material: blood T cells: a sorted CD56 or NKG2C T cell subset, CD4+ or CD8+ T cells, or bulk PBMC T cells (not recorded which). The receptors were gathered from a woman aged 18 to 69 in good health.

This chain links TRBV10-3 with TRBJ2-7; the TCRdb D gene call, TRBD1, has no DNA to confirm it. This CDR3 has 15 residues. Per germline, CDR1 ENHRY and CDR2 SYGVKD. The chain's CDR3 is CAISESTGRSYEQYF.

The J gene is TRBJ1-1, the V gene TRBV7-2. The CDR3 extends over 13 amino acids. The germline V gene has CDR1 SGHTA and CDR2 FQGNSA. The CDR3 is CASSLTWDTEALF.

The rearrangement uses TRBV25-1 and TRBJ2-5; the D gene TCRdb calls, TRBD1, cannot be checked with no DNA. This CDR3 has 14 amino acids. Germline V gene sequence: CDR1 MGHDK, CDR2 SYGVNS. CDR3 sequence reads: CASSEGSHGETQYF.

The chain couples TRBV7-2 to TRBJ2-1; the D call from TCRdb, TRBD1, cannot be confirmed without DNA. The germline CDR1 and CDR2 sequences are SGHTA and FQGNSA. This CDR3 comprises 12 residues. CDR3 region: CASSLFSREQFF. Together with reference TRBV7-2 and TRBJ2-1, the CDR3 gives the full variable domain: GAGVSQSPSNKVTEKGKDVELRCDPISGHTALYWYRQSLGQGLEFLIYFQGNSAPDKSGLPSDRFSAERTGGSVSTLTIQRTQQEDSAVYLCASSLFSREQFFGPGTRLTVL.

This chain joins TRBV7-2 and TRBJ1-2; TCRdb's D gene call, TRBD1, goes unchecked for lack of DNA. The CDR3 is made up of 14 amino acids. Looked up from germline, CDR1 is SGHTA and CDR2 is FQGNSA. CDR3 residues: CASSGQQGNYGYTF. The full variable domain, rest sourced from reference TRBV7-2 and TRBJ1-2, is GAGVSQSPSNKVTEKGKDVELRCDPISGHTALYWYRQSLGQGLEFLIYFQGNSAPDKSGLPSDRFSAERTGGSVSTLTIQRTQQEDSAVYLCASSGQQGNYGYTFGSGTRLTVV.

The J gene is TRBJ2-4, the V gene TRBV4-2; no DNA is available, so the TRBD1 call from TCRdb remains unchecked. CDR3 length: 15 amino acids. Per germline, CDR1 LGHNA and CDR2 YNFKEQ. This chain's CDR3 is CASSQVATPGAIQYF.

The chain joins TRBV20-1 to TRBJ2-4; TCRdb names TRBD1, which stays unverified in the absence of DNA. The CDR3 is made up of 11 amino acids. Germline V CDR1 and CDR2: DFQATT, SNEGSKA (reference sequence). CDR3 amino acids: CSGDSKNIQYF.

The CDR3 protein is CASSRSDRGVWDEQFF. The V gene is TRBV11-2, the J gene TRBJ2-1; TCRdb designates TRBD1, a call that cannot be tested without DNA. The CDR3 contains 16 residues. Germline V gene lookup returns CDR1 SGHAT and CDR2 FQNNGV.